This T cell receptor beta chain was sequenced for a study of regulatory T cells in long-lasting Graves disease. Researchers made TCR beta libraries by using iRepertoire HTBI primers and running Arm-PCR on CDR3 regions. A single record per CDR3 protein comes from TCRdb applying MiXCR to the multiplex PCR reads. The data contain a few hundred thousand distinct CDR3 sequences, about 17% of them singletons. At least ten counts were recorded for this clonotype. Its antigen is not identified. Overall study results and limits: Persistent disease samples used TRBV28, TRBJ1-2 and TRBJ2-5 preferentially.

Time point specified: newly diagnosed GD, antithyroid drugs for less than 3 months. With RNA extracted from PBMCs as input, the TCR library was made. American Thyroid Association guidelines defined Graves' disease diagnosis. The CDR3 length is 15 residues. Looked up from germline, CDR1 is DFQATT and CDR2 is SNEGSKA (reference sequence). Germline trimming cut 5 bases from V and 4 bases from J; bases unmatched to any gene: 9. The data also belong to a second study, concerning T cells in Graves' hyperthyroidism and ophthalmopathy. Per that study: The study left out patients who had uncontrolled infection, other autoimmune disease, pregnancy or lactation. Through a model of 13 V-J features, ophthalmopathy was separated from stable hyperthyroidism.

The starting material was peripheral blood mononuclear cells (PBMCs), obtained at new diagnosis, from a patient treated with antithyroid drugs. The chain is built from TRBV20-1 and TRBJ2-1, with TRBD2 matching 9 bases. This TCR was recovered from a woman aged 18 to 35 with Graves disease. In nucleotides, the CDR3 is TGCAGTGCTCCGGCGGCTAGCGGGGAATACAATGAGCAGTTCTTC. Residues: CSAPAASGEYNEQFF.